The 2 T cell receptor beta chains given below trace back to one sample, sequenced in a study of neurological immune-mediated disorders. TCRdb re-called the 5' RACE reads through MiXCR, storing one row per CDR3 protein. This sample carries over 45,000 distinct CDR3 sequences, 25% of them seen once, and the ten largest clones take 20% to 25%. The sequencing input was PBMCs. The origin of the receptors is a woman aged 70-85 years in good health.

This clonotype has ten or more counts. V and J are TRBV4-2 and TRBJ2-7, with a weak D call TRBD2 (6 bases). From germline, CDR1 is LGHNA and CDR2 YNFKEQ. The CDR3 is made up of 14 amino acids. With 1 base removed from V and 3 bases from J, the gap between germline ends came to 10 bases. The CDR3 DNA sequence: TGTGCCAGCAGCCAAGTAGCGGCGGGCTACGAGCAGTACTTC. This codes for CASSQVAAGYEQYF.

This sequence joins TRBV18 and TRBJ2-1, with 11 bases lining up with TRBD1. The CDR3 contains 16 residues. CDR1 and CDR2 from the germline V gene are KGHSH and LQKENI. V dropped 3 bases and J dropped 7; count of bases not matched to a gene: 8. CDR3 residues: CASSPGMDRGLNEQFF. In DNA, the CDR3 is TGTGCCAGCTCACCGGGTATGGACAGGGGGCTAAATGAGCAGTTCTTC.